This TCR beta chain was sequenced during a study of cytomegalovirus exposure and HLA in healthy donors (dated 2017 in TCRdb). General notes on the study: An earlier analysis of 587 of the donors reported 250 to 300 Gb of sequence data and 117 million unique TCR beta sequences from approximately 180 million T cells. Rather than using new phenotypic data, the later analysis identified candidate immune exposures from TCR beta sequences and from how often those sequences occurred across donors. Across some 400 genotyped donors of the cohort, an average of roughly 230,000 unique TCR beta nucleotide sequences per donor were sequenced, and 15% to 20% of those sequences were non-productive. The study was designed to test whether signatures of past pathogen exposure could be identified by cataloging public T cell receptors. A separate validation cohort of roughly 120 different subjects was used in addition to the roughly 720-subject first cohort. Roughly 5 DR-DQ haplotypes were treated as single units for association and clustering because of strong linkage in the cohort. To predict cytomegalovirus infection status, the study combined high-throughput TCR immunosequencing, statistical association of individual TCRs with disease status, and machine learning. Every repertoire in the discovery cohort had been generated on one and the same sequencing platform. A later genetic analysis used genome-wide SNP genotypes for about 65% of the 666 donors, treating that subset as a discovery cohort. The number of typed donors differed by locus: about 620-640 for A, B, C, DRB1 and DQB1; 500 to 550 for DQA1; around 610 for DPA1; and 400 to 480 for DPB1. In an earlier analysis of more than 550 of the donors, high-throughput TCR beta sequencing was used to judge whether each TCR beta V gene segment behaved as functional or pseudogenic. HLA typing covered class I and class II loci at four-digit resolution. Of the 300 to 500 genotyped donors, over 80% were placed in the genetic ancestry cluster associated with self-reported Caucasian donors. A later analysis re-analyzed previously published TCR beta repertoires from 550 to 700 donors and added high-resolution HLA genotyping to study TCR occurrence patterns. The T cell repertoires of some 700 subjects were profiled by immunosequencing and related to cytomegalovirus serostatus. Around 330 gigabases of sequencing data and approximately 92 million unique TCR sequences made up an early release that covered under 750 HLA-typed donors. Donor age, sex, ethnicity and CMV serostatus were collected together with the repertoire data. Paper-wide results and their limitations: Linkage disequilibrium might explain the correlated functional status among segregating V segments, but an unknown experimental factor could not be ruled out. According to a later analysis, parvovirus B19, influenza, CMV and Epstein-Barr virus appeared linked to several top co-occurrence clusters. Sequencing depth was assumed to be roughly uniform across donors in the presence/absence analyses, though that assumption may not hold. A total of about 150 TCR beta chains were listed by the study as associated with cytomegalovirus. According to a later analysis, TCR association rates differed among HLA loci, with DRB1 alleles showing the most associated TCRs and HLA-C alleles showing the fewest. This cohort had only TCR beta chains sequenced, and the lack of alpha or paired-chain data limited which features could be detected. HLA typing was unavailable for some donors at each locus, so association tests used only the typed subset. According to the authors, the approach could potentially be generalized to other disease states and immunological phenotypes. According to a later genetic analysis, donors in an Asian-associated ancestry cluster had fewer N-insertions in productive TCRs than the approximately 630-donor mean. The 87-base-pair reads could not distinguish some IMGT-functional V segments, including TRBV6-2 and TRBV6-3, so those segments were excluded. While some public TCRs were present in many individuals, most TCR sequences turned up only very rarely across donors. In a later analysis, HLA-associated TCR beta chains showed more clonal expansion and lower generation probabilities than non-associated chains that were equally common. A further reported finding was that TCR beta sequences accurately predicted the HLA-A and HLA-B alleles for most subjects in the first cohort. The classifier was reported to diagnose cytomegalovirus status with high specificity and sensitivity in both the original and validation cohorts. A later analysis associated 17,000 or so TCR beta sequences with specific HLA alleles at a false discovery rate of 0.05. In an earlier analysis of some 500 of the donors, most TCR beta V segments appeared in productive rearrangements about 87% or about 30% of the time, broadly matching IMGT annotations. Because counts were too low, about 18 rarely observed V segments, including chromosome 9 orphons, were left out of the earlier analysis of some 640 of the donors. For the cohort, immune exposure information was limited to CMV serostatus. A cluster of highly shared sequence variants was judged likely to be a technical artifact of the sequencing pipeline. In vitro tests confirmed that a few of the cytomegalovirus-associated TCR beta chains recognize cytomegalovirus antigens. A later genetic analysis associated a missense DCLRE1C variant with V-gene and J-gene trimming of TCR beta chains, and an independent cohort replicated the association. When HLA alleles, especially DR and DQ, strongly co-occurred, TCR associations were difficult to assign to individual alleles. A later analysis found that most CMV-associated TCR beta chains appeared HLA-restricted, with HLA associations seemingly driven largely by CMV exposure.

The cohort was made up of approximately 700 healthy bone marrow donors. All cohort members were sampled while nominally healthy, although unrecorded immune exposures were likely present. The donor tested CMV seronegative and was one of the 352 seronegative cohort members. A peripheral blood sample was provided by each donor, and peripheral blood mononuclear cells were used for TCR beta sequencing. Genomic DNA extraction from the blood cell samples was performed with the Qiagen DNeasy Blood Extraction Kit. The library was prepared using the immunoSEQ multiplex PCR assay. The multiplex PCR relied on a mix of 60 forward primers for TCR Vbeta segments and 13 reverse primers for TCR Jbeta segments. A multiplex PCR assay on genomic DNA amplified the CDR3 region of rearranged TCR beta genes. Amplified TCR beta libraries were sequenced as 87-base-pair reads on the Illumina HiSeq System. In the original analysis: Across the 600 to 700 repertoires, a later analysis counted 75 million to 90 million unique TCR beta chains, roughly 11 million of which were shared by at least two donors. Raw reads were error-corrected and collapsed into unique sequences by a nearest-neighbor algorithm in which closely related sequences were merged to remove PCR and sequencing errors. CDR3 sequences were aligned to IMGT reference sequences to assign V, D and J gene segments. For a sequence to be retained, a match of at least six nucleotides was required to both a V gene segment and a J gene segment. Rearrangements were classified as productive when the CDR3 lacked stop codons and remained in frame with V and J, and all other rearrangements were classified as non-productive. Following IMGT convention, CDR3 was defined as the stretch from the second conserved V-encoded cysteine up to the conserved J-encoded phenylalanine. Sequences without an unambiguous match to a single V gene segment were excluded from the earlier analysis of about 600 of the donors. In an earlier analysis of roughly 600 of the donors, a V segment was called functional when productive rearrangements were above 56.7%, and segregating when the standard deviation between donors exceeded 5%. A statistical classification framework was developed to diagnose cytomegalovirus status using the catalog of TCR beta chain sequences. In a later analysis, V and J genes were assigned by comparing TCR nucleotide sequences against IMGT/GENE-DB human TR gene sequences. In a later analysis, CDR3 sequences and most-parsimonious VDJ recombination scenarios were assigned using the TCRdist pipeline. In a later analysis, every TCR beta chain was defined by the combination of its CDR3 amino acid sequence and its V-gene family, and reads without a unique V-gene family were dropped. In a later analysis, some 600 highly shared, low-generation-probability nucleotide sequences were removed to address suspected cross-contamination and a sequencing artifact. In a later analysis, a clonal expansion index was calculated for each public chain from normalized within-repertoire ranks of inferred template counts. In a later analysis, generation probabilities were computed using a VDJ recombination model fitted to out-of-frame rearrangements, and the results were checked against IGoR. In a later analysis, TCR-TCR, TCR-HLA and TCR-CMV co-occurrence was scored with hypergeometric tests, and a repertoire-size bias correction was applied to TCR pairs. To estimate false discovery rates, a later analysis permuted the HLA or CMV assignments 20 times. In a later analysis, co-occurring TCRs were grouped with DBSCAN, and TCRdist sequence similarity was added when clustering was performed within HLA-allele-positive subsets. Repertoires with fewer than 30,000 or more than 120,000 public chains, plus five repertoires with anomalous nucleotide sharing, were excluded from co-occurrence clustering. Sourced from immuneACCESS, this table was stored by TCRdb with only in-frame sequences that have V and J called. A share of the clones is absent; for the studies checked, an unresolved V gene accounts for under half, and the remainder has no known explanation. V, J and clone size are taken as reported in that table, and D and trimming were inferred from the DNA itself. The sample table shows about 190,000 clones, and 60% to 85% are seen once. Together, the top ten hold roughly 1.5% of the sample.

Ends trimmed: V by 6 bases, J by 4 bases; bases unmatched to a gene: 9. From the cysteine up to the phenylalanine, the CDR3 has a length of 16 residues. Solely the CDR3 DNA is kept, with 48 bases framed from the first base. The germline V gene (reference sequence) supplies CDR1 MNHEY and CDR2 SMNVEV. About this clone itself: There is no known antigen for this receptor. Base qualities are not recorded, but no much larger clone differs from it by a single base.

The receptor comes from a woman between 18 and 30 years old in good health and CMV-seronegative. The specimen sequenced was PBMCs. The chain is made from TRBV27 and TRBJ1-6; TRBD1 fits 7 bases in the junction. The CDR3 protein: CASSPDPTGYNSPLHF. The sequenced DNA is TGTGCCAGCAGCCCAGACCCGACAGGGTATAATTCACCCCTCCACTTT.